Below, one T cell receptor beta chain is given with its context. The data originate from a study of cytomegalovirus exposure and HLA in healthy donors. The PCR was carried out with 60 Vbeta primers and 13 Jbeta primers. The assay was immunoSEQ multiplex PCR, and TCRdb's table has in-frame clones only and misses some. The sample holds 100,000 to 150,000 clones, just under 75% seen once. V was trimmed by 3 bases and J by 1 base, leaving 13 bases between them. The CDR3 spans 15 residues. The germline V gene encodes CDR1 SGHRS and CDR2 YFSETQ. This TCR derives from a man aged 55-75 years in good health and CMV-seropositive. V and J are TRBV5-1 and TRBJ1-1; unclear D gene. Sequencing was carried out using PBMCs. CDR3 residues: CASSSDTPRNTEAFF. CDR3 DNA sequence: TGCGCCAGCAGCTCTGACACTCCGAGGAACACTGAAGCTTTCTTT.